The 27 T cell receptor beta chains below come from one sample, sequenced in a study of neoadjuvant anti-PD-1 for oral cavity cancer. Profiling relied on immunoSEQ multiplex PCR, and the TCRdb table lists in-frame clones only, not all of them. The data contain 40,000 or so clones, roughly two fifths of them singletons. Time point described: after neoadjuvant nivolumab, at surgical resection. Sequencing used tumor tissue, obtained after nivolumab (anti-PD-1) treatment. These receptors were obtained from a person aged 40 to 85 with oral cavity squamous cell carcinoma.

The chain recombines TRBV28 with TRBJ1-2; D is uncertain. V lost 1 base, J lost 1 base, and 10 bases lay in between. Germline V gives CDR1 MDHEN, CDR2 SYDVKM. This CDR3 has 15 residues. DNA for the CDR3: TGTGCCAGCAGTTTATTGACACAGTTTAACTATGGCTACACCTTC. This translates into CASSLLTQFNYGYTF.

This clone turned up a few times. The chain recombines TRBV5-1 with TRBJ2-1, with D possibly TRBD1 on 5 matching bases. The germline V and J ends were trimmed by 5 bases and 8 bases, with 14 bases remaining between them. The germline V gene encodes CDR1 SGHRS and CDR2 YFSETQ. The CDR3 contains 13 residues. The CDR3 here is CASSRGSRDEQFF. Here the CDR3 DNA reads TGCGCCAGCAGTAGGGGTTCCCGGGATGAGCAGTTCTTC.

This clone was seen a few times. V is TRBV6-1 and J is TRBJ1-1, with 9 bases identical to TRBD1. In germline, CDR1 is MNHNS, CDR2 SASEGT. The CDR3 extends over 15 amino acids. J lost 0 bases, V lost 6 bases, and 5 bases had no gene match. CDR3 DNA: TGTGCCAGCAGGGGACAGGGTACAATGAACACTGAAGCTTTCTTT. It codes for CASRGQGTMNTEAFF.

CDR3 amino acids: CASSDLYPDRRQQFF. The DNA of the CDR3 is TGTGCCAGCAGTGACCTTTATCCGGACCGGCGGCAGCAGTTCTTC. The V gene is TRBV2, the J gene TRBJ2-1; D is ambiguous. Germline CDR1 is SNHLY and CDR2 is FYNNEI. Trimming pared 3 bases from V and 11 bases from J, leaving 20 bases between. The CDR3 has 15 amino acids. The full variable domain, in which reference TRBV2 and TRBJ2-1 provide the parts outside the CDR3, is EPEVTQTPSHQVTQMGQEVILRCVPISNHLYFYWYRQILGQKVEFLVSFYNNEISEKSEIFDDQFSVERPDGSNFTLKIRSTKLEDSAMYFCASSDLYPDRRQQFFGPGTRLTVL.

The table lists this clone with a count of one. The chain joins TRBV27 to TRBJ2-1, with 11 bases matching TRBD2. CDR1 and CDR2 from the germline V gene are MNHEY and SMNVEV (reference sequence). The V segment lost 4 bases and the J segment 5 bases; nucleotides outside the gene matches: 4. The CDR3 runs 15 residues. The CDR3 DNA reads TGTGCCAGCAGTTCCCCTAGCGGGGGGCACAATGAGCAGTTCTTC. It translates to CASSSPSGGHNEQFF.

V is TRBV6-5 and J is TRBJ2-7; D not certain. Trimming shortened V by 7 bases and J by 2 bases, and 15 bases separated the two germline ends. The CDR3 covers 14 residues. Germline values: CDR1 MNHEY, CDR2 SVGAGI. This CDR3 reads CASTLGRGTYEQYF. In DNA form, the CDR3 reads TGTGCCAGCACCCTAGGGCGAGGTACCTACGAGCAGTACTTC.

This clone was found a few times. The chain couples TRBV5-1 to TRBJ2-1; 10 bases align to TRBD1. CDR1 and CDR2 (germline): SGHRS, YFSETQ. The CDR3 runs to 15 residues. V was clipped by 4 bases and J by 6 bases; unmatched bases: 7. CDR3 bases: TGCGCCAGCAGCCCCGGGACAGGGGATACCAATGAGCAGTTCTTC. Translating it yields CASSPGTGDTNEQFF.

This chain links TRBV4-2 with TRBJ2-7; D may be TRBD1 or TRBD2 (5 bases each). The CDR3 consists of 15 residues. With 8 bases removed from V and 3 bases from J, the gap between germline ends came to 20 bases. Germline values: CDR1 LGHNA, CDR2 YNFKEQ. The CDR3 here is CASQPLPGRSYEQYF. The DNA of the CDR3 is TGTGCCAGCCAGCCCCTCCCGGGACGAAGCTACGAGCAGTACTTC.

This rearrangement joins TRBV19 to TRBJ1-2, with 8 bases matching TRBD1. This CDR3 has 14 amino acids. V gave up 5 bases and J gave up 2 bases; unmatched junction bases: 4. CDR1 is LNHDA, CDR2 SQIVND, per germline (reference sequence). The CDR3 spells CASSSRTGNYGYTF. The CDR3, as DNA: TGTGCCAGTAGTTCTCGGACAGGGAACTATGGCTACACCTTC.

This clone came up a few times. The chain uses TRBV6-5 and TRBJ2-7; either TRBD1 or TRBD2 may fit D (5 bases each). CDR1 MNHEY and CDR2 SVGAGI come from the germline V gene. With 5 bases removed from V and 2 bases from J, the gap between germline ends came to 16 bases. This CDR3 spans 15 amino acids. The CDR3 protein is CASSPRGESPYEQYF. CDR3 bases: TGTGCCAGCAGTCCCCGAGGGGAATCGCCCTACGAGCAGTACTTC.

V is TRBV10-3 and J is TRBJ2-5, with 9 bases lining up with TRBD2. CDR1 is ENHRY and CDR2 is SYGVKD in the germline V gene. This CDR3 spans 15 amino acids. V was pared by 8 bases and J by 1 base, with 8 bases of the junction left unmatched. CDR3 DNA sequence: TGTGCCATCTCGGATAGCGGGAGTCTCCAAGAGACCCAGTACTTC. Translated, it gives CAISDSGSLQETQYF.

The chain recombines TRBV28 with TRBJ2-5; D may correspond to TRBD1 or TRBD2 (5 bases each). Germline V gene sequence: CDR1 MDHEN, CDR2 SYDVKM. V dropped 6 bases and J dropped 2 bases, with 16 bases sitting between them. The CDR3 consists of 15 residues. For the CDR3, the DNA is TGTGCCAGCAGCCACGCCTCGGGACGACAAGAGACCCAGTACTTC. As protein: CASSHASGRQETQYF.

This clone was recorded a few times. CDR3 DNA sequence: TGTGCCAGCAGTGCTAGCAGGAACACCGGGGAGCTGTTTTTT. Amino acid sequence: CASSASRNTGELFF. This chain uses TRBV6-4 with TRBJ2-2; TRBD2 is a possible D gene (5 bases). The CDR3 totals 14 residues. CDR1 MRHNA and CDR2 SNTAGT come from the germline V gene. Trimming removed 4 bases at V and 1 base at J, with 7 bases between.

The V call is TRBV9, the J call TRBJ2-3; 10 nucleotides match TRBD1. Looked up from germline, CDR1 is SGDLS and CDR2 is YYNGEE. V trimming: 3 bases; J trimming: 3 bases; junction bases outside the gene matches: 10. The CDR3 length is 17 residues. DNA for the CDR3: TGTGCCAGCAGCGCCCACCAGACAGGGGGCCCGACAGATACGCAGTATTTT. This translates into CASSAHQTGGPTDTQYF.

The table lists this clone with many counts. V gene TRBV5-4 combines with J gene TRBJ2-7; D is uncertain. Germline V gene data show CDR1 as SGHNT and CDR2 as YYREEE (reference sequence). Trimming cost V 0 bases and J 2 bases, with 12 bases left between them. This CDR3 is built from 15 residues. CDR3 amino acids: CASSLARGSTYEQYF. CDR3 bases: TGTGCCAGCAGCTTGGCACGAGGCTCTACCTACGAGCAGTACTTC. Drawing the rest from reference TRBV5-4 and TRBJ2-7, the complete variable domain is ETGVTQSPTHLIKTRGQQVTLRCSSQSGHNTVSWYQQALGQGPQFIFQYYREEENGRGNFPPRFSGLQFPNYSSELNVNALELDDSALYLCASSLARGSTYEQYFGPGTRLTVT.

The chain carries TRBV20-1 and TRBJ2-1; TRBD2 agrees at 7 bases. CDR1 and CDR2 from the germline V gene are DFQATT and SNEGSKA (reference sequence). The CDR3 has 11 amino acids. V was clipped by 7 bases and J by 4 bases; unmatched bases: 1. DNA for the CDR3: TGCAGTGGAGCGGGATACAATGAGCAGTTCTTC. Translating gives CSGAGYNEQFF.

There are a few counts of this clone. The J gene is TRBJ2-7, the V gene TRBV6-1, with TRBD1 matching over 9 bases. The CDR3 extends over 14 amino acids. Germline V gene lookup returns CDR1 MNHNS and CDR2 SASEGT. V dropped 6 bases and J dropped 9; count of bases not matched to a gene: 12. CDR3 nucleotide sequence: TGTGCCAGCAGAAGCCGGGACAGGGAGGAGACGCAGTACTTC. Protein product: CASRSRDREETQYF.

This clone came up a few times. The sample carries other DNA sequences with the same CDR3. The V call is TRBV6-4, the J call TRBJ2-2; no reliable D call. Trimming removed 0 bases at V and 3 bases at J, with 2 bases between. The CDR3 is 13 residues long. Germline assignment: CDR1 MRHNA and CDR2 SNTAGT. In DNA form, the CDR3 reads TGTGCCAGCAGTGACTCATACACCGGGGAGCTGTTTTTT. Translated, it gives CASSDSYTGELFF.

This clone was counted at least ten times. The J gene is TRBJ1-1, the V gene TRBV7-9; D remains ambiguous. Trimming removed 2 bases from V and 0 bases from J, with 4 bases in between. The CDR3 runs to 13 residues. The germline CDR1 and CDR2 sequences are SEHNR and FQNEAQ (reference sequence). CDR3 DNA: TGTGCCAGCAGCTTACAGGTGAACACTGAAGCTTTCTTT. Residues: CASSLQVNTEAFF.

This chain links TRBV4-1 with TRBJ2-3; no firm D call. From germline, CDR1 is MGHRA and CDR2 YSYEKL. This CDR3 is built from 16 residues. The V end lost 1 base, the J end lost 3 bases, and 14 bases lay between the germline ends. CDR3 bases: TGCGCCAGCAGCCAAGTGGCCCAAAGGAAGACAGATACGCAGTATTTT. Amino acids: CASSQVAQRKTDTQYF.

The chain employs TRBV6-5 and TRBJ2-7; 10 nucleotides agree with TRBD2. Germline-derived CDR1 and CDR2 are MNHEY and SVGAGI. Losses at the gene ends were 0 bases for V and 3 bases for J; bases not matched to a gene: 2. This CDR3 is built from 15 residues. Here the CDR3 DNA reads TGTGCCAGCAGTTACTCGGCTAGCGGGAGCTACGAGCAGTACTTC. It specifies CASSYSASGSYEQYF.

The chain joins TRBV29-1 to TRBJ1-4; D gene uncertain. The CDR3 loop spans 13 amino acids. The germline V gene encodes CDR1 SQVTM and CDR2 ANQGSEA. Trimming shortened V by 6 bases and J by 6 bases, and 14 bases separated the two germline ends. The CDR3 spells CSVVRALDEKLFF. CDR3 bases: TGCAGCGTCGTCCGGGCCCTGGATGAAAAACTGTTTTTT.

The chain carries TRBV7-9 and TRBJ2-7; unclear D gene. The CDR3 extends over 12 amino acids. Germline V CDR1 and CDR2: SEHNR, FQNEAQ (reference sequence). The V gene lost 2 bases and the J gene lost 6 bases, with 8 bases spanning the gap. The DNA of the CDR3 is TGTGCCAGCAGCTTATTGAGTGGCGAGCAGTACTTC. It specifies CASSLLSGEQYF. The complete variable domain, with remaining parts taken from reference TRBV7-9 and TRBJ2-7, reads DTGVSQNPRHKITKRGQNVTFRCDPISEHNRLYWYRQTLGQGPEFLTYFQNEAQLEKSRLLSDRFSAERPKGSFSTLEIQRTEQGDSAMYLCASSLLSGEQYFGPGTRLTVT.

V usage is TRBV9 and J usage is TRBJ1-4; D is perhaps TRBD1 (6 bases). Per the germline V gene, CDR1 is SGDLS and CDR2 is YYNGEE. V was trimmed by 0 bases and J by 8 bases, leaving 11 bases between them. The CDR3 length is 14 residues. The DNA of the CDR3 is TGTGCCAGCAGCGTAGGGGGGGCGACGGAAAAACTGTTTTTT. Translating gives CASSVGGATEKLFF.

V gene TRBV9 combines with J gene TRBJ2-3, with 14 bases aligning to TRBD2. CDR1 SGDLS and CDR2 YYNGEE come from the germline V gene. After removal of 2 bases from V and 4 bases from J, the junction contained 3 bases not matched to a gene. This CDR3 spans 16 amino acids. The CDR3 is CASSVTSGRAADTQYF. The CDR3 nucleotides read TGTGCCAGCAGCGTGACTAGCGGGAGGGCGGCAGATACGCAGTATTTT.

The chain couples TRBV30 to TRBJ1-1; D ambiguous. The germline V gene has CDR1 GTSNPN and CDR2 SVGIG (reference sequence). The CDR3 length is 12 residues. Trimming shortened V by 8 bases and J by 1 base, and 11 bases separated the two germline ends. In nucleotides, the CDR3 is TGTGCCCGGGAAGGTCAGAACACTGAAGCTTTCTTT. Its translation is CAREGQNTEAFF.

This clone was seen a handful of times. The chain combines TRBV11-3 with TRBJ2-1, with TRBD2 identical over 8 bases. Germline V gene data show CDR1 as SGHNT and CDR2 as YENEEA. With 4 bases clipped from V and 15 bases from J, the junction kept 8 bases outside the gene matches. The length of the CDR3 is 12 residues. The CDR3 DNA follows: TGTGCCAGCAGCTCCCCTCCGGGAGGGTTGTTCTTC. Amino acid sequence: CASSSPPGGLFF. Full variable domain (outside the CDR3, taken from reference TRBV11-3 and TRBJ2-1): EAGVVQSPRYKIIEKKQPVAFWCNPISGHNTLYWYLQNLGQGPELLIRYENEEAVDDSQLPKDRFSAERLKGVDSTLKIQPAELGDSAVYLCASSSPPGGLFFGPGTRLTVL.